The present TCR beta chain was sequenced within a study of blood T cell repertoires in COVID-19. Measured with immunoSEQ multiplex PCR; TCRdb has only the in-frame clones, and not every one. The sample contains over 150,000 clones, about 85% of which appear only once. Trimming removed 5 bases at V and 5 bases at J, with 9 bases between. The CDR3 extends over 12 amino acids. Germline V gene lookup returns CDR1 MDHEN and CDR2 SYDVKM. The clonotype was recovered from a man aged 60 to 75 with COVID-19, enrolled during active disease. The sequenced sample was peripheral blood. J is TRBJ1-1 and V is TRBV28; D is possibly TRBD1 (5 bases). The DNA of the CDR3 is TGTGCCAGCAGTCAAAGACAGACTGAAGCTTTCTTT. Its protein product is CASSQRQTEAFF.